Included here is one T cell receptor beta chain sequence, with context. This specimen comes from a study of blood T cell repertoires in COVID-19. The CDR3 length is 17 residues. In the original processing: Scientists estimated how many nucleated cells there were by amplifying reference gene primers. Generated by immunoSEQ multiplex PCR, the TCRdb table keeps only in-frame clones and is missing some. That table furnishes V, J and clone size, whereas the DNA furnished D and trimming. The sample carries more than 350,000 clones, roughly nine tenths recorded once. The rearrangement links TRBV21-1 to TRBJ1-2; the table's D gene call, TRBD1, was not cross checked with the DNA. TRBV21-1 is tagged as a pseudogene. This receptor was identified in a woman in her thirties with COVID-19, enrolled during active disease. The sequencing sample was made of peripheral blood. CDR3: CASSKGQGPPPNYGYTF. The CDR3 DNA follows: TGTGCCAGCAGCAAAGGCCAGGGGCCCCCTCCTAACTATGGCTACACCTTC.